The rows below give T cell receptor beta chains drawn from one sample of a study of shared clonotypes between healthy human individuals. Assay used: immunoSEQ multiplex PCR; TCRdb lists only in-frame clones, some missing. The data contain about a million clones, about 80% of them singletons. The sequenced material came from memory CD4+ T cells sorted from blood. All receptors come from a young man in good health. Both conserved end residues are part of each CDR3. The D gene is left open where the match is weak. The size field is filled for only some rows; it gives once, few, many or a size class.

clone_size | d_call | j_call | v_call | cdr3_nt | cdr3_aa
few | TRBD2 | TRBJ2-3 | TRBV11-2 | TGTGCCAGCAGCTTACGGGGTCTAGCGGGGCCCACAGATACGCAGTATTTT | CASSLRGLAGPTDTQYF
. | TRBD2 | TRBJ2-3 | TRBV7-9 | TGTGCCAGCAGCTTAGTTGGGACTAGCGGGAGTGGTACGCAGTATTTT | CASSLVGTSGSGTQYF
. | TRBD1 | TRBJ2-3 | TRBV11-3 | TGTGCCAGCAGCCCCGGACAGGGGGGCACAGATACGCAGTATTTT | CASSPGQGGTDTQYF
. | . | TRBJ1-3 | TRBV19 | TGTGCCAGTAGTAACGACAGAGTCCTCTCCGGAAACACCATATATTTT | CASSNDRVLSGNTIYF
. | . | TRBJ1-4 | TRBV27 | TGTGCCAGCAGGCCGACAGCCACAACTAATGAAAAACTGTTTTTT | CASRPTATTNEKLFF
. | TRBD1 | TRBJ2-2 | TRBV5-1 | TGCGCCAGCAGCGGGACAGTGGCCACCGGGGAGCTGTTTTTT | CASSGTVATGELFF
once | . | TRBJ2-1 | TRBV7-8 | TGTGCCAGCAGCTTAGTGTCCCACAATGAGCAGTTCTTC | CASSLVSHNEQFF
. | . | TRBJ2-7 | TRBV7-2 | TGTGCCAGCAGTCCAGCCTACGAGCAGTACTTC | CASSPAYEQYF
. | . | TRBJ1-6 | TRBV30 | TGTGCCTGGAGTGTTGGCAGCAGCGCTACCAATTCACCCCTCCACTTT | CAWSVGSSATNSPLHF
. | TRBD1 | TRBJ1-2 | TRBV6-5 | TGTGCCAGCAGTTACTCGACTAGGACAGGCAACTATGGCTACACCTTC | CASSYSTRTGNYGYTF
once | . | TRBJ2-1 | TRBV5-1 | TGCGCCAGCAGCTTGGAGGGCAGGGGGAGGTATGAGCAGTTCTTC | CASSLEGRGRYEQFF
. | . | TRBJ1-5 | TRBV7-4 | TGTGCCAGCAGCCCCTGTACAATGGGGGGTAGCAATCAGCCCCAGCATTTT | CASSPCTMGGSNQPQHF
. | TRBD2 | TRBJ2-5 | TRBV11-2 | TGTGCCAGCAACCCCTCGGGAGGGAGGGTGGCCCAGTACTTC | CASNPSGGRVAQYF
. | . | TRBJ2-6 | TRBV5-4 | TGTGCCAGCAGCTTGCCGGGATCTGGGGCCAACGTCCTGACTTTC | CASSLPGSGANVLTF
. | TRBD1 | TRBJ1-6 | TRBV7-8 | TGTGCCAGCAGCTCAGGCGAGGGGGCGGACTCACCCCTCCACTTT | CASSSGEGADSPLHF
. | . | TRBJ1-6 | TRBV27 | TGTGCCAGCAGTCTCGAGGGCAGGGTTGTGTCACCCCTCCACTTT | CASSLEGRVVSPLHF
. | TRBD1 | TRBJ1-1 | TRBV29-1 | TGCAGCGTTGTCAGGGGGCTCTTAAACACTGAAGCTTTCTTT | CSVVRGLLNTEAFF
few | . | TRBJ2-4 | TRBV5-6 | TGTGCCAGCAGCCTAGCCGGGAGCAAAAACATTCAGTACTTC | CASSLAGSKNIQYF
. | . | TRBJ1-5 | TRBV30 | TGTGCCTGGAGTGTAGGGGCAGCCAATCAGCCCCAGCATTTT | CAWSVGAANQPQHF
once | . | TRBJ2-1 | TRBV27 | TGTGCCAGCAGTTTATCGAGGGGAGATGAGCAGTTCTTC | CASSLSRGDEQFF
. | TRBD1 | TRBJ1-6 | TRBV5-1 | TGCGCCAGCAGCCGGACAGGGGGTAATTCACCCCTCCACTTT | CASSRTGGNSPLHF
. | TRBD1 | TRBJ2-5 | TRBV11-2 | TGTGCCAGCAGCTCACAGGGGGCGTGGGAGACCCAGTACTTC | CASSSQGAWETQYF
. | TRBD1 | TRBJ2-7 | TRBV6-1 | TGTGCCAGTTTTAGTCCGGGACAGGGTATCTACGAGCAGTACTTC | CASFSPGQGIYEQYF
. | TRBD1 | TRBJ2-6 | TRBV9 | TGTGCCAGCAGCGCCCGGGACAGGGTAACGCAAGGGGCCAACGTCCTGACTTTC | CASSARDRVTQGANVLTF
. | . | TRBJ2-6 | TRBV12-5 | TGTGCTAGTGGCCCCGAGGCCAACGTCCTGACTTTC | CASGPEANVLTF
many | . | TRBJ1-2 | TRBV4-1 | TGCGCCAGCAGCCAAGATCAGGGCGCGGGCGGTGGCTACACCTTC | CASSQDQGAGGGYTF
. | TRBD1 | TRBJ1-6 | TRBV19 | TGTGCCAGTAGTATCGACAGGGGTTCGGGTAATTCACCCCTCCACTTT | CASSIDRGSGNSPLHF
. | . | TRBJ2-5 | TRBV30 | TGTGCCTGGAGTAAAGGGATACTCCAAGAGACCCAGTACTTC | CAWSKGILQETQYF
. | . | TRBJ2-3 | TRBV4-1 | TGCGCCAGCAGCCCGGGACTGGCCTCCACAGATACGCAGTATTTT | CASSPGLASTDTQYF
. | . | TRBJ2-6 | TRBV9 | TGTGCCAGCACCCCGACTCCCTACTCTGGGGCCAACGTCCTGACTTTC | CASTPTPYSGANVLTF
. | TRBD1 | TRBJ2-5 | TRBV6-1 | TGTGCCAGCAGTGAATCCGCGGGGGGACAGGGGCGATTCGAGACCCAGTACTTC | CASSESAGGQGRFETQYF
. | . | TRBJ2-1 | TRBV5-4 | TGTGCCAGCAGCTTGGCCGTCCGCGTTCAAACGGATGAGCAGTTCTTC | CASSLAVRVQTDEQFF
. | . | TRBJ2-5 | TRBV5-1 | TGCGCCAGCAGCTTATCGGAAGAGACCCAGTACTTC | CASSLSEETQYF
. | . | TRBJ2-5 | TRBV11-2 | TGTGCCAGCAGCTTAAATCTTGGACCTACAGAGACCCAGTACTTC | CASSLNLGPTETQYF
. | TRBD1 | TRBJ1-4 | TRBV28 | TGTGCCAGCAGCTCCGACAGGGGCAATGAAAAACTGTTTTTT | CASSSDRGNEKLFF
. | TRBD1 | TRBJ2-3 | TRBV7-9 | TGTGCCAGCAGCCCCGGACAGGGGACAGATACGCAGTATTTT | CASSPGQGTDTQYF
. | TRBD1 | TRBJ2-7 | TRBV4-3 | TGCGCCAGCAGTTGGGGACAGGGGGCGGAATACGAGCAGTACTTC | CASSWGQGAEYEQYF
. | . | TRBJ1-2 | TRBV19 | TGTGCCAGTAGTATAGATGCACCAGGGAAATACACCTTC | CASSIDAPGKYTF
many | . | TRBJ2-1 | TRBV28 | TGTGCCAGCACCCAGGGGACTTTCTACAATGAGCAGTTCTTC | CASTQGTFYNEQFF
. | . | TRBJ1-6 | TRBV30 | TGTGCCTGGACCGGGGGATGGGAAGGGAATTCACCCCTCCACTTT | CAWTGGWEGNSPLHF
. | TRBD1 | TRBJ1-5 | TRBV7-2 | TGTGCCAGCAGCTTAGAAGGGTGGGACAGGAATAGCAATCAGCCCCAGCATTTT | CASSLEGWDRNSNQPQHF
. | TRBD2 | TRBJ2-7 | TRBV19 | TGTGCCAGTAGTTCCTGGGTAGCGGGGTCCTACGAGCAGTACTTC | CASSSWVAGSYEQYF
few | . | TRBJ2-3 | TRBV19 | TGTGCCAGTAGTATAGCCGGCGGAAGCACAGATACGCAGTATTTT | CASSIAGGSTDTQYF
. | . | TRBJ1-2 | TRBV30 | TGTGCCTGGACAGACAACTATGGCTACACCTTC | CAWTDNYGYTF
. | TRBD2 | TRBJ2-3 | TRBV30 | TGTGCCTGGGATAGCGGGAGCACAAGCACAGATACGCAGTATTTT | CAWDSGSTSTDTQYF